This TCR beta chain was found in a study of read filtering for tumor transcriptome and immune sequencing. At the level of the study: Among patients, around 18 were male and more than 12 female, aged 47 to 80 (mean about 69). General observations from the study: RNA-seq captured clonotypes less deeply and reliably than IR-seq. IR-seq and RNA-seq agreed better without single-read clonotypes.

Germline V CDR1 and CDR2: MDHEN, SYDVKM. The germline V and J ends were trimmed by 1 base and 9 bases, with 12 bases remaining between them. The length of the CDR3 is 14 residues. This clonotype was found many times. Antigen unknown. Molecular barcoded adaptors covering alpha/delta and beta/gamma chains were used on 400 ng RNA. From the reads, TCRdb called clonotypes with MiXCR, one entry per CDR3 protein. The sample yields 93,000 or so distinct CDR3 sequences, roughly a fifth seen once. The chain uses TRBV28 and TRBJ2-2, with D unclear. This receptor was taken from a donor aged 40 or older with multiple myeloma. The specimen sequenced was a population of CD138-negative cells sorted from bone marrow. The CDR3 sequence is CASSLYTDHWELFF. For the CDR3, the DNA is TGTGCCAGCAGTTTATATACTGACCACTGGGAGCTGTTTTTT.